This T cell receptor beta chain stems from a study of T cell changes during pregnancy in multiple sclerosis. Clones were sequenced by immunoSEQ multiplex PCR, and TCRdb holds only the in-frame ones, with some missing. The sample holds some 80,000 clones, 89% seen once. Germline loops: CDR1 MNHEY, CDR2 SVGAGI. Trimming stripped 6 bases from V and 3 bases from J, with 17 bases between. The CDR3 is 15 amino acids. The chain employs TRBV6-5 and TRBJ1-2; weak D call: TRBD1 (6 bases). Sample: peripheral blood, taken in the first trimester of pregnancy. The source of this sequence is a female donor in good health, enrolled as a control in a pregnancy study. CDR3 sequence (DNA): TGTGCCAGCAGGAATTATGGGGGCGCAGACTATGGCTACACCTTC. Translating gives CASRNYGGADYGYTF.